The 14 T cell receptor beta chains below come from one sample, sequenced in a study of cytomegalovirus exposure and HLA in healthy donors. The primer mix had 60 Vbeta and 13 Jbeta primers. Repertoires were generated with immunoSEQ multiplex PCR, while TCRdb's copy carries only in-frame clones and drops some. The data contain about 170,000 clones, about four fifths of them singletons. Sequencing input: PBMCs. The receptor set was obtained from a woman aged 45-65 years in good health and CMV-seropositive.

The chain combines TRBV9 with TRBJ1-3; a possible D gene is TRBD1 (5 bases). The germline V gene has CDR1 SGDLS and CDR2 YYNGEE. Trimming pared 0 bases from V and 8 bases from J, leaving 9 bases between. This CDR3 has 13 amino acids. CDR3 sequence reads: CASSVGGADTIYF. CDR3 coding DNA: TGTGCCAGCAGCGTAGGGGGCGCGGACACCATATATTTT.

This clone was detected only a few times. The chain is built from TRBV7-9 and TRBJ2-1; tentatively, D is TRBD2 (6 bases). The CDR3 extends over 15 amino acids. Trimming took off 1 base at V and 6 bases at J, with 13 bases between the two ends. CDR1 and CDR2 (germline): SEHNR, FQNEAQ (reference sequence). The CDR3 DNA sequence: TGTGCCAGCAGCTTAGGTGCGGGAATTGGCAATGAGCAGTTCTTC. Its protein product is CASSLGAGIGNEQFF.

Here the CDR3 DNA reads TGTGCCAGCAGTAGGTACAGGGGCATCATCGAAGCTTTCTTT. Translation gives CASSRYRGIIEAFF. The V call is TRBV27, the J call TRBJ1-1; 7 bases align to TRBD1. V was pared by 5 bases and J by 8 bases, with 11 bases of the junction left unmatched. The CDR3 runs 14 residues. From germline, CDR1 is MNHEY and CDR2 SMNVEV (reference sequence).

This chain uses TRBV27 with TRBJ1-1, with no clear D. The germline V and J ends were trimmed by 6 bases and 4 bases, with 9 bases remaining between them. Germline CDR1 is MNHEY and CDR2 is SMNVEV (reference sequence). There are 12 residues in the CDR3. DNA of the CDR3: TGTGCCAGCAGGGGCGTCGGCACTGAAGCTTTCTTT. Protein product: CASRGVGTEAFF.

Of note for this clone: One junction end disagrees with the germline gene, perhaps due to a read error. The chain uses TRBV5-6 and TRBJ2-7; 7 nucleotides line up with TRBD2. Germline CDR1 is SGHDT and CDR2 is YYEEEE. This CDR3 is 10 amino acids long. The CDR3 sequence: CASSLDGGSF. The CDR3 bases are TGTGCCAGCAGCTTGGACGGGGGGTCCTTC.

A few counts support this clone. The V gene is TRBV4-3, the J gene TRBJ1-2; no reliable D call. Trimming cost V 0 bases and J 9 bases, with 8 bases left between them. Germline V lookup: CDR1 LGHNA, CDR2 YSLEER. The CDR3 has 12 amino acids. For the CDR3, the DNA is TGCGCCAGCAGCCAAGATAACAGTCGCTACACCTTC. Residues: CASSQDNSRYTF.

The rearrangement links TRBV11-2 to TRBJ2-1; 9 bases match TRBD2. V lost 5 bases and J lost 2; bases outside the gene matches: 7. This CDR3 spans 16 amino acids. Germline CDR1 is SGHAT and CDR2 is FQNNGV. CDR3 nucleotides: TGTGCCAGCAGCGCGACTAGCGGAAAGGCCTACAATGAGCAGTTCTTC. It translates to CASSATSGKAYNEQFF.

Points on this clone: The junction departs from the called germline gene at one end, perhaps through a read error. The V call is TRBV7-7, the J call TRBJ1-2; 8 bases line up with TRBD1. CDR1 SSHAT and CDR2 FNYEAQ come from the germline V gene (reference sequence). The CDR3 has 13 amino acids. The CDR3 is CASSLDRGQGYTF. The CDR3 DNA is TGTGCTAGCAGCCTCGACAGGGGCCAAGGCTACACCTTC. The whole variable domain, filled in from reference TRBV7-7 and TRBJ1-2, reads GAGVSQSPRYKVTKRGQDVTLRCDPISSHATLYWYQQALGQGPEFLTYFNYEAQPDKSGLPSDRFSAERPEGSISTLTIQRTEQRDSAMYRCASSLDRGQGYTFGSGTRLTVV.

This clone appeared a few times. V gene TRBV5-4 combines with J gene TRBJ1-2; D unclear. CDR3 size: 14 residues. Between the trimmed V and J ends, which lost 0 bases and 3 bases, there was a span of 9 bases. Germline V gene data show CDR1 as SGHNT and CDR2 as YYREEE (reference sequence). The CDR3 DNA is TGTGCCAGCAGCTTGGATGGAGTCGACTATGGCTACACCTTC. It encodes CASSLDGVDYGYTF. The whole variable domain, filled in from reference TRBV5-4 and TRBJ1-2, reads ETGVTQSPTHLIKTRGQQVTLRCSSQSGHNTVSWYQQALGQGPQFIFQYYREEENGRGNFPPRFSGLQFPNYSSELNVNALELDDSALYLCASSLDGVDYGYTFGSGTRLTVV.

V usage is TRBV14 and J usage is TRBJ1-1; a possible D gene is TRBD1 (5 bases). The ends were cut back, 1 base at V and 1 base at J, with 13 bases in the middle. The CDR3 is made up of 16 amino acids. Germline loops: CDR1 SGHDN, CDR2 FVKESK. This chain's CDR3 is CASSQVSWRGNTEAFF. DNA for the CDR3: TGTGCCAGCAGCCAAGTCTCCTGGAGGGGGAACACTGAAGCTTTCTTT.

Note on this clone: At the DNA level, this CDR3 is encoded by other sequences in the same sample as well. The V call is TRBV11-3, the J call TRBJ1-1; perhaps TRBD1 as D (6 bases). This CDR3 spans 13 amino acids. The V gene lost 3 bases and the J gene lost 1 base, with 6 bases spanning the gap. CDR1 is SGHNT, CDR2 YENEEA, per germline. The CDR3 bases are TGTGCCAGCAGCTTGACAGGGAACACTGAAGCTTTCTTT. Residues: CASSLTGNTEAFF.

This clone has only one observation. The rearrangement links TRBV19 to TRBJ1-5; D is perhaps TRBD1 (5 bases). This CDR3 is built from 15 residues. Germline CDR1 LNHDA, CDR2 SQIVND (reference sequence). The V and J ends lost 7 bases and 5 bases respectively, with 18 bases between them. The CDR3 loop reads CASNPPQGRDQPQHF. The CDR3 region has the DNA TGTGCCAGTAATCCCCCCCAGGGCCGGGATCAGCCCCAGCATTTT.

The sample holds one count of this clone. The chain has TRBV5-4 and TRBJ2-2; the D gene is possibly TRBD1 (5 bases). V was trimmed by 1 base and J by 7 bases, leaving 11 bases between them. The CDR3 runs to 14 residues. The germline gives CDR1 SGHNT, CDR2 YYREEE (reference sequence). The CDR3 DNA follows: TGTGCCAGCAGCTTGCCCAGGGCCGGCGGGGAGCTGTTTTTT. Amino acid sequence: CASSLPRAGGELFF.

The genes are TRBV11-2 and TRBJ2-7; 8 bases line up with TRBD1. The trim removed 4 bases at V and 4 bases at J, leaving 9 bases unmatched. Germline V CDR1 and CDR2: SGHAT, FQNNGV. The CDR3 contains 15 residues. CDR3 sequence: CASSSSTGGRYEQYF. CDR3 in DNA: TGTGCCAGCAGCTCGTCCACAGGGGGGAGGTACGAGCAGTACTTC.